Reported below is one T cell receptor beta chain. As yet, its antigen is unknown. This CDR3 has 14 amino acids. CDR1 SGDLS and CDR2 YYNGEE come from the germline V gene. The germline V and J ends were trimmed by 0 bases and 8 bases, with 12 bases remaining between them. These data come from a study of CD8+CD57+ T cells in acquired aplastic anemia. The wider study: Sorting CD4+ and CD8+ cells gave DNA averaging 3.2 ug. Whole-study results and caveats: Controls did not differ significantly from patients in CD8+ Simpson's diversity.

Investigators profiled TCR beta VDJ and CDR3 from genomic DNA template. In TCRdb, the reads were re-called with MiXCR into one record per CDR3 protein. The sample has a few hundred thousand distinct CDR3 sequences; around 72% are singletons. The specimen sequenced was sorted CD4+, CD8+, or CD8+CD57+ T cells (not recorded which) from PBMCs. This receptor was obtained from a human donor in good health, serving as a control. The chain is built from TRBV9 and TRBJ2-1; tentatively, D is TRBD1 (6 bases). The CDR3 nucleotides are TGTGCCAGCAGCGTAGTGGGACAAACCTATGAGCAGTTCTTC. As protein: CASSVVGQTYEQFF.